This T cell receptor beta chain comes out of a study of blood T cell repertoires in COVID-19 (dated by TCRdb to about 2020). At the level of the whole study: Samples covering the acute and convalescent phases of COVID-19 were provided by collaborators in the United States, Italy and Spain. The prospective study material was composed of cDNA or gDNA derived from T cells, B-cell-depleted T cells, or PBMCs. Subjects who had been exposed to COVID-19, were actively infected with it, or had recovered from it provided the deeply sampled blood TCRbeta repertoires that made up the dataset. The repertoires were made available in a free public database intended to serve as a resource for research on the immune response to SARS-CoV-2. Samples were obtained from the ongoing ImmuneRACE study (first 160 participants) and from 1,254 subjects provided by 6 global collaborators. Sample metadata almost always included a de-identified subject ID, COVID-19 status, age in years and sex. Where available, HLA class I and class II types were obtained from metadata supplied by the sample provider rather than from assay-based typing.

Collaborating institutions collected whole blood in K2EDTA tubes following their own protocols. For TCRbeta analysis, collaborators shipped samples as frozen whole blood, isolated PBMCs, or DNA extracted from either of those sample types. The immunoSEQ Assay, a bias-controlled multiplex PCR, was used to amplify TCRbeta CDR3 regions from genomic DNA. The original pipeline was this. Within the assay, amplification of reference gene primers was used to estimate how many nucleated cells each sample contained. To quantify the absolute abundance of each unique TCRbeta CDR3 rearrangement, sequence reads were collapsed and filtered. For each sample, productive Simpson clonality was calculated by taking the square root of Simpson's diversity index across productive rearrangements. TCRdb stores this immuneACCESS table with in-frame sequences only. Part of the clones is absent; in the studies checked, under half of the shortfall reflects unresolved V genes, and no reason is known for the rest. The V and J calls and clone size were taken over from that table, and D and trimming were inferred from the DNA. The table for this sample lists roughly 200,000 clones; roughly 83% of them were counted only once. The ten top clones hold more than 1.5% of the sample.

On the study overall, not on this receptor specifically: How much clinical and demographic metadata was included differed by source and by participant, and the metadata was provided uncurated.

This clone has more than one count but fewer than ten. Its target antigen remains unknown. Base qualities are not recorded, but no much larger clone differs from it by a single base. Distinct nucleotide sequences in the sample also encode this CDR3. Taken from the germline V gene, the CDR1 and CDR2 loops are LGHNA and YSLEER. The CDR3 runs 14 residues from the cysteine to the phenylalanine. Of the read, only the CDR3 DNA is kept; its 42 bases are in frame from base 1. At the junction V is shortened by 4 bases and J by 4 bases; bases outside the gene matches: 2. This TCR derives from a human donor in a cohort sampled during active COVID-19. The chain employs TRBV4-3 and TRBJ2-7; 12 junctional bases match TRBD1. Sequencing input: peripheral blood. The nucleotide sequence reads as follows: TGCGCCAGCAGCCGGGGACAGGGGGCTTACGAGCAGTACTTC. It codes for CASSRGQGAYEQYF.